This entry describes one T cell receptor (beta chain). In the original workflow: Estimates of nucleated cell counts were drawn from the amplification of reference gene primers. Here immunoSEQ multiplex PCR was the method, and the copy in TCRdb shows in-frame clones only, minus some. V, J and clone size are taken as reported in that table, and D and trimming were inferred from the DNA itself. The sample gives about 57,000 clones, roughly 82% of which show up once; 22% is in the top ten. The data are from a study of blood T cell repertoires in COVID-19. CDR3 length: 16 residues. Trimming removed 1 base at V and 0 bases at J, with 11 bases between. The germline V gene has CDR1 SGHRS and CDR2 YFSETQ.

Sequencing was performed on peripheral blood. The V and J genes are TRBV5-1 and TRBJ1-3; D is unresolved. This TCR derives from a woman aged 55-69 years with acute or convalescent COVID-19. This CDR3 is CASSLFAKSSGNTIYF. CDR3 in DNA: TGCGCCAGCAGCTTGTTCGCGAAGAGCTCTGGAAACACCATATATTTT.